Detailed here is one T cell receptor (beta chain). No cognate antigen has been identified for it. One base away there is no much larger clone; base qualities are not given. The data originate from a study of blood T cell repertoires in COVID-19 (dated by TCRdb to the early 2020s). In the study overall: The collaborator samples originated in the United States, Italy and Spain and spanned the acute and convalescent phases of COVID-19. The prospective study material was composed of cDNA or gDNA derived from T cells, B-cell-depleted T cells, or PBMCs. The dataset comprised deeply sampled blood TCRbeta repertoires from subjects exposed to, actively infected with, or recovered from COVID-19. The repertoires were released in a freely available public database meant as a resource for research on the immune response to SARS-CoV-2. Samples were obtained from the ongoing ImmuneRACE study (first 160 participants) and from about 1,300 subjects provided by 6 global collaborators. A de-identified subject ID, COVID-19 status, age in years and sex were almost always included in the sample metadata. Where HLA class I and class II types were available, the types were taken from metadata supplied by the sample provider, not from assay-based typing.

TCRbeta CDR3 regions were amplified from genomic DNA using the immunoSEQ Assay, a bias-controlled multiplex PCR. The paper's processing steps were these. Nucleated cell counts per sample were estimated from amplification of reference gene primers within the assay. To quantify the absolute abundance of each unique TCRbeta CDR3 rearrangement, sequence reads were collapsed and filtered. For each sample, productive Simpson clonality was calculated as the square root of Simpson's diversity index over productive rearrangements. In its TCRdb copy, this immuneACCESS table keeps in-frame sequences only and misses some clones. Where compared with another copy, unresolved V genes explain less than half of these, and the others have no known cause. From that table come the V and J calls and clone size; the DNA was used to work out D and trimming. The sample includes 280,000 or so clones, with 85% observed a single time. The ten biggest clones cover about 2.7% of the sample.

Participants in the prospective study were aged roughly 18 to 90 years, lived in approximately 26 United States geographic areas, and enrolled through a virtual design. To assign participants to cohorts, the prospective study relied on clinical history that participants themselves reported in a screening survey and a study questionnaire. ImmuneRACE Cohort 3 recovered participants were defined by two consecutive negative NP/OP PCR tests, healthcare professional clearance, or symptom resolution. In the prospective study, mobile phlebotomists collected whole blood, serum and a nasopharyngeal or oropharyngeal swab from each participant. Additional blood draws and questionnaires over an approximately 2-month period could optionally be provided by prospective study participants. Blood samples from the prospective study were shipped frozen or at room temperature prior to DNA extraction. On the study overall, not on this receptor specifically: The amount of clinical and demographic metadata varied by source and participant and was provided uncurated.

Compared with germline, V lacks 4 bases and J lacks 5 bases; bases without a gene match: 7. Its CDR3 holds 15 amino acids, cysteine through phenylalanine. Only CDR3 DNA is held: 45 bases, read in frame from base 1. The germline V gene (reference sequence) provides CDR1 GTSNPN and CDR2 SVGIG. This TCR came from a woman aged 45-65 years who had recovered from COVID-19. The sequence joins TRBV30 to TRBJ2-2, and TRBD2 aligns with 10 junction nucleotides. The source material was PBMCs or T cells enriched from blood (not recorded which). The CDR3 is CAWTSGGVRTGELFF. Read as DNA, the sequence is TGTGCCTGGACAAGCGGGGGGGTTCGAACCGGGGAGCTGTTTTTT.